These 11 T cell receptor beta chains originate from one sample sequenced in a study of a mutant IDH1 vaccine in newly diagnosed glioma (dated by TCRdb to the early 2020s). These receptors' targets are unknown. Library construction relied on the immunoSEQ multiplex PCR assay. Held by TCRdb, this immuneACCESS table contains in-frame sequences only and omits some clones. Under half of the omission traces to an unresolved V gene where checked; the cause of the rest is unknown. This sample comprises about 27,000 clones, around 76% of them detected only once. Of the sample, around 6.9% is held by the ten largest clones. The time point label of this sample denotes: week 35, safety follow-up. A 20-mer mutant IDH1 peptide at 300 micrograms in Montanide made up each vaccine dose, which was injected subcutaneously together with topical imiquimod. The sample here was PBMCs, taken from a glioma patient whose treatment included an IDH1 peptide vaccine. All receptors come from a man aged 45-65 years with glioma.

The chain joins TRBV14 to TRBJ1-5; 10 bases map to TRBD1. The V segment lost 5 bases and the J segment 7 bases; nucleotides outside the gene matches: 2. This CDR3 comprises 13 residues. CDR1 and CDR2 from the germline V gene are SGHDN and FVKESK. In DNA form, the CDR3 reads TGTGCCAGCAGCTTGACAGGGGGCCAGCCCCAGCATTTT. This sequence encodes CASSLTGGQPQHF. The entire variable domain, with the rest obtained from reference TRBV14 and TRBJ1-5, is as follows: EAGVTQFPSHSVIEKGQTVTLRCDPISGHDNLYWYRRVMGKEIKFLLHFVKESKQDESGMPNNRFLAERTGGTYSTLKVQPAELEDSGVYFCASSLTGGQPQHFGDGTRLSIL.

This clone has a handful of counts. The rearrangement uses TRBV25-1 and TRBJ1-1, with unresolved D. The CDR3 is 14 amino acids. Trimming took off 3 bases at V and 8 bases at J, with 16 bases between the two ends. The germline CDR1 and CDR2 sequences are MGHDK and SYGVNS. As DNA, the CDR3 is TGTGCCAGCAGTGACCCTCTCGTAGAAACAGAAGCTTTCTTT. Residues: CASSDPLVETEAFF.

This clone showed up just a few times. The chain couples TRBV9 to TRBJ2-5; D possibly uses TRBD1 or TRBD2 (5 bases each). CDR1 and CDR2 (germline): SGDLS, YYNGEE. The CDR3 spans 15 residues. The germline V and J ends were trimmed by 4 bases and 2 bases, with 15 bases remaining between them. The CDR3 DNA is TGTGCCAGCAGCCCTTGGGGGAACGGACAAGAGACCCAGTACTTC. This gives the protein CASSPWGNGQETQYF.

The CDR3 here is CASSSYQGSNQPQHF. The CDR3 coding sequence is TGTGCCAGCAGTTCATACCAGGGGAGCAATCAGCCCCAGCATTTT. The rearrangement links TRBV6-6 to TRBJ1-5; TRBD1 is a possible D gene (6 bases). This CDR3 region has 15 residues. CDR1 is MNHNY, CDR2 SVGAGI, per germline (reference sequence). Deletions cut 4 bases from V and 1 base from J, with 11 bases between.

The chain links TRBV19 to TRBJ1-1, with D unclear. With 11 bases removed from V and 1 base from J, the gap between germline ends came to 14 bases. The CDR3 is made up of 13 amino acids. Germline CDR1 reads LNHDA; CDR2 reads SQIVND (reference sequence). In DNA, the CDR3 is TGTGCCTCTACCCGGGCGGGGAACACTGAAGCTTTCTTT. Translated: CASTRAGNTEAFF.

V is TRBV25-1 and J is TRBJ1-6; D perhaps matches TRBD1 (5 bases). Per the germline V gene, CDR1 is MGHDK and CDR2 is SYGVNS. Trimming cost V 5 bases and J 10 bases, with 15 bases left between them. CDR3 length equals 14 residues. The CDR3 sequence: CASSPGAAGSPLHF. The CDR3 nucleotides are TGTGCCAGCAGTCCCGGGGCCGCCGGATCACCCCTCCACTTT.

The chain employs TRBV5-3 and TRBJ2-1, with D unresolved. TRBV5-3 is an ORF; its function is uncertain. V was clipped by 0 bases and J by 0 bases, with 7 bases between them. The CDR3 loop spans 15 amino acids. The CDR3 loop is CARSLEPSSYNEQFF. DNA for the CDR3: TGTGCCAGAAGCTTGGAGCCCAGCTCCTACAATGAGCAGTTCTTC.

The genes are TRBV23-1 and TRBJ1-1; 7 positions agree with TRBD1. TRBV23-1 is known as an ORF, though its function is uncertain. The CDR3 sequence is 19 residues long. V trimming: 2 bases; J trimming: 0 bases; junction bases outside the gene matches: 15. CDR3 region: CASSQATGVGPILNTEAFF. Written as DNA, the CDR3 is TGCGCCAGCAGTCAAGCCACAGGGGTGGGTCCGATCTTGAACACTGAAGCTTTCTTT.

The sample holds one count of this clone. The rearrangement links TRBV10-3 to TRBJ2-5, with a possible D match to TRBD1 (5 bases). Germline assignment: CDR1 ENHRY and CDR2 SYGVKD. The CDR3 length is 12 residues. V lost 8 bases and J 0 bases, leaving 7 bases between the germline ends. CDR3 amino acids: CAIGADQETQYF. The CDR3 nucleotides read TGTGCCATCGGGGCGGACCAAGAGACCCAGTACTTC.

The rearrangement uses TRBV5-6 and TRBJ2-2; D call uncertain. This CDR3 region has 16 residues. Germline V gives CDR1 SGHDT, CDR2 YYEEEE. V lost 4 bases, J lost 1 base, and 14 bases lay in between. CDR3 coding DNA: TGTGCCAGCAGCACGTGGGCGGTCTTGAACACCGGGGAGCTGTTTTTT. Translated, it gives CASSTWAVLNTGELFF.

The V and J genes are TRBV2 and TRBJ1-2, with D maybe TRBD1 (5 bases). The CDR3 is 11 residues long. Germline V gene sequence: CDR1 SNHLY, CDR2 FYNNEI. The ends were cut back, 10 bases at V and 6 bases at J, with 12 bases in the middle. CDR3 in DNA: TGTGCCAACTCAAGGGGTGATGGCTACACCTTC. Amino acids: CANSRGDGYTF.